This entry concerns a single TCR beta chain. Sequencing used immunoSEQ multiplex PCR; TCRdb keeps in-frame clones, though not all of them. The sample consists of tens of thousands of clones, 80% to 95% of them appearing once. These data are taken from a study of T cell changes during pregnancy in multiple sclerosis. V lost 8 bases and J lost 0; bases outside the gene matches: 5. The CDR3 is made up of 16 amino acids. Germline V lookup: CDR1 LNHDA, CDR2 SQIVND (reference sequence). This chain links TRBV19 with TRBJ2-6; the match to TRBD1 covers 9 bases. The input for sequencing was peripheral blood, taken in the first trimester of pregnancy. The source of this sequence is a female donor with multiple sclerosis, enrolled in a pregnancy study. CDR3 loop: CASGDRGFSGANVLTF. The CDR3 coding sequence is TGTGCCAGTGGCGACAGGGGGTTCTCTGGGGCCAACGTCCTGACTTTC.